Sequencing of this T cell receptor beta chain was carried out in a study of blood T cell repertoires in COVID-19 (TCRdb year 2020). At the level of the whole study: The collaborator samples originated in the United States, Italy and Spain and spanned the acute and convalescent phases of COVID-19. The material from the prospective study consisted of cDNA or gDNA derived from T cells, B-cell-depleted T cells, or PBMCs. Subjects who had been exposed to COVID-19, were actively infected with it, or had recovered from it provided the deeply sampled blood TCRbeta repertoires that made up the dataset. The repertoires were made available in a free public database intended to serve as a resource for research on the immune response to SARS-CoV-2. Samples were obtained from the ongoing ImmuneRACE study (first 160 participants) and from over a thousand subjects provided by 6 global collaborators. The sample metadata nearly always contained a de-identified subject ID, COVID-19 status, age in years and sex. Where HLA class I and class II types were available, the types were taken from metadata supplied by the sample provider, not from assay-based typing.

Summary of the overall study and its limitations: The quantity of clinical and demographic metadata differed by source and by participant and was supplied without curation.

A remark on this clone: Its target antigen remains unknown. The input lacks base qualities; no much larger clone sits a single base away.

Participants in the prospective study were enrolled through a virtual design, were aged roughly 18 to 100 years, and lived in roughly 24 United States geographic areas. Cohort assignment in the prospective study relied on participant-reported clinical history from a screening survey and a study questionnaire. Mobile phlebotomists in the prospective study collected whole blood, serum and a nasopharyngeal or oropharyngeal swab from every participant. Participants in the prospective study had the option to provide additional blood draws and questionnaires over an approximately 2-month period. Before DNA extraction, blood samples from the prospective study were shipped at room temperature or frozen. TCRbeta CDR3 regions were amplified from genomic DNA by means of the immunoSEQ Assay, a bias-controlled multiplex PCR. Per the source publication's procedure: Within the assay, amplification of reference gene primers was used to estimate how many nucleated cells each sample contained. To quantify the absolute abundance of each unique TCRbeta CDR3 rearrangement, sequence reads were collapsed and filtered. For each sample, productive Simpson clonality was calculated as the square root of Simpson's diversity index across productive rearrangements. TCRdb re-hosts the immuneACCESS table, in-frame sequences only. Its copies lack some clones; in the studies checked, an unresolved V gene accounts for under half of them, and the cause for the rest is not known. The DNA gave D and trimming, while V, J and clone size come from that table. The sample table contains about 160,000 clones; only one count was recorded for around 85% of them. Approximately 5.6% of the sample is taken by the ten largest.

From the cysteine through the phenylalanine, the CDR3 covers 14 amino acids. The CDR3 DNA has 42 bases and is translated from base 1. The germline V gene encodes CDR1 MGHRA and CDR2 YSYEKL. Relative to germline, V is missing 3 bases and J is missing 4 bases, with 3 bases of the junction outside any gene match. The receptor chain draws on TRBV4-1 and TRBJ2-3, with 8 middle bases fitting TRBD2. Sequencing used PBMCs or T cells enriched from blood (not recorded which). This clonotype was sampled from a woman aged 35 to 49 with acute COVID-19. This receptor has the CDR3 CASSQGLVADTQYF. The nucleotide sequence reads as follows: TGCGCCAGCAGCCAGGGACTAGTGGCAGATACGCAGTATTTT.